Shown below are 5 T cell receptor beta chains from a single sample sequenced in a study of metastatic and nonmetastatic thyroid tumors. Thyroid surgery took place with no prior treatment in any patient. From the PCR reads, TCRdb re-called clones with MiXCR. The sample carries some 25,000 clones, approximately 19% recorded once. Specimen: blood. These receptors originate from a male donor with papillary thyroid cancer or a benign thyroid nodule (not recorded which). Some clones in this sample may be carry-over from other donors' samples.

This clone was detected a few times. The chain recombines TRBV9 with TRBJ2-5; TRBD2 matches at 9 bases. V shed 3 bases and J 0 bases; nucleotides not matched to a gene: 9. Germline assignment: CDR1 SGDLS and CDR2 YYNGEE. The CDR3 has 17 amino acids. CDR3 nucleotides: TGTGCCAGCAGCGCCGGACTACAGCGGGAGGACCAAGAGACCCAGTACTTC. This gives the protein CASSAGLQREDQETQYF. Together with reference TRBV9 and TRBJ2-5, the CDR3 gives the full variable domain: DSGVTQTPKHLITATGQRVTLRCSPRSGDLSVYWYQQSLDQGLQFLIQYYNGEERAKGNILERFSAQQFPDLHSELNLSSLELGDSALYFCASSAGLQREDQETQYFGPGTRLLVL.

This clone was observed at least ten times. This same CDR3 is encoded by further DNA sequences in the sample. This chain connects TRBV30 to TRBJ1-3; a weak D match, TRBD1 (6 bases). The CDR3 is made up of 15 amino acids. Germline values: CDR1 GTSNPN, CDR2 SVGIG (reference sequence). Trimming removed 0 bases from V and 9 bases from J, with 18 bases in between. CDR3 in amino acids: CAWSVLGGGQGTIYF. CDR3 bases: TGTGCCTGGAGTGTCCTGGGGGGGGGCCAAGGCACCATATATTTT.

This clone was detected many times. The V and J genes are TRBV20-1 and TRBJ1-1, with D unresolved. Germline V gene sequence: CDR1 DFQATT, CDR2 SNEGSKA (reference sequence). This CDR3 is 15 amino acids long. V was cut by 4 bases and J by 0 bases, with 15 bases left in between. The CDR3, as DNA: TGCAGTGCTACCGACCCGCTGACGGTGAACACTGAAGCTTTCTTT. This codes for CSATDPLTVNTEAFF.

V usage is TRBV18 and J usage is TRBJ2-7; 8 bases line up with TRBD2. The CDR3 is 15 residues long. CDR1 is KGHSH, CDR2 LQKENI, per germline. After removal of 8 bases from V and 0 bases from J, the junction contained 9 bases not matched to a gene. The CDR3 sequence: CASLSGAGVSYEQYF. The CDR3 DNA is TGTGCCAGCCTCTCTGGAGCGGGGGTCTCCTACGAGCAGTACTTC.

CDR3 region: CASSEFRGLGYTF. As DNA, the CDR3 is TGTGCCAGCAGTGAGTTCAGGGGGCTTGGCTACACCTTC. The chain carries TRBV6-1 and TRBJ1-2, with TRBD1 matching over 8 bases. CDR1 is MNHNS and CDR2 is SASEGT in the germline V gene. Trimming removed 3 bases from V and 7 bases from J; junction bases left unmatched: 4. This CDR3 is 13 amino acids long.